This TCR beta chain was retrieved from a study of cytomegalovirus exposure and HLA in healthy donors (dated by TCRdb to between 2016 and 2019). Looking at the study overall: An earlier analysis of approximately 550 of the donors reported more than 250 Gb of sequence data and around 120 million unique TCR beta sequences from about 180 million T cells. Roughly 300 gigabases of sequencing data and around 85 million unique TCR sequences made up an early release that covered roughly 670 HLA-typed donors. The genetic ancestry cluster associated with self-reported Caucasian donors included 81% of the roughly 380 genotyped donors. The aim of the study was to test whether cataloging public T cell receptors could identify signatures of past pathogen exposure. The study used immunosequencing to profile the T cell repertoires of approximately 630 subjects and linked those repertoires to cytomegalovirus serostatus. A separate validation cohort of over a hundred different subjects was used in addition to the 666-subject first cohort. The study combined high-throughput TCR immunosequencing, statistical association of individual TCRs with disease status, and machine learning to predict cytomegalovirus infection status. In a later analysis, previously published TCR beta repertoires from several hundred donors were re-analyzed and high-resolution HLA genotyping was added so that TCR occurrence patterns could be studied. In the later analysis, no new phenotypic data were used to find candidate immune exposures; instead, reliance was placed on TCR beta sequences and their occurrence across donors. In an earlier analysis of roughly 580 of the donors, high-throughput TCR beta sequencing was used to judge whether each TCR beta V gene segment behaved as functional or pseudogenic. Alongside the repertoire data, information on donor age, sex, ethnicity and CMV serostatus was compiled. A later genetic analysis took genome-wide SNP genotypes for about three fifths of the 666 donors and used that subset as a discovery cohort. Every repertoire in the discovery cohort had been generated on one and the same sequencing platform. HLA typing included class I and class II loci at four-digit resolution. Typing coverage varied by locus: roughly 620-640 donors for A, B, C, DRB1 and DQB1; around 560 for DQA1; more than 600 for DPA1; approximately 470 for DPB1. Because of strong linkage in the cohort, four to six DR-DQ haplotypes were treated as single units for association and clustering. Among around 400 genotyped donors of the cohort, an average of 235,054 unique TCR beta nucleotide sequences were sequenced per donor, around a sixth of them non-productive. Broader findings and caveats from the paper: Three of the identified cytomegalovirus-associated TCR beta chains were confirmed in vitro to be specific for cytomegalovirus antigens. A cluster of highly shared sequence variants was judged likely to represent a technical artifact of the sequencing pipeline. Across donors, most TCR sequences were observed very rarely, whereas some public TCRs were present in many individuals. Presence/absence analyses assumed roughly uniform sequencing depth across donors, an assumption that may not hold. An earlier analysis of around 600 of the donors showed that most TCR beta V segments appeared in productive rearrangements either about 90% or about 30% of the time, which broadly matched IMGT annotations. About 17 rarely observed V segments, including chromosome 9 orphons, were excluded from the earlier analysis of several hundred of the donors because counts were too low. In a later analysis, TCR association rates were found to vary across HLA loci, with the most associated TCRs seen for DRB1 alleles and the fewest for HLA-C alleles. The cohort was sequenced for TCR beta chains only, and without alpha or paired-chain data the features that could be detected were limited. The study listed approximately 160 TCR beta chains as associated with cytomegalovirus. Because HLA typing was missing for some donors at each locus, association tests included only the typed subset. A later analysis found that most CMV-associated TCR beta chains appeared HLA-restricted, with HLA associations seemingly driven largely by CMV exposure. Cytomegalovirus status was reported to be diagnosed by the classifier with high specificity and sensitivity in both the original and validation cohorts. Compared with equally common non-associated chains, HLA-associated TCR beta chains in a later analysis were more clonally expanded and had lower generation probabilities. A later genetic analysis reported fewer N-insertions in productive TCRs among donors in an Asian-associated ancestry cluster than the roughly 620-donor mean. A further reported finding was that TCR beta sequences accurately predicted the HLA-A and HLA-B alleles for most subjects in the first cohort. In a later genetic analysis, a missense DCLRE1C variant was associated with V-gene and J-gene trimming of TCR beta chains, and the association was replicated in an independent cohort. At a false discovery rate of 0.05, a later analysis linked roughly 17,000 TCR beta sequences to specific HLA alleles. In a later analysis, several top co-occurrence clusters were reported to appear linked to parvovirus B19, influenza, CMV and Epstein-Barr virus. The 87-base-pair reads could not distinguish some IMGT-functional V segments, including TRBV6-2 and TRBV6-3, so those segments were excluded. Assigning TCR associations to individual alleles was difficult when HLA alleles, especially DR and DQ, strongly co-occurred. The authors suggested that the approach could potentially be extended to other disease states and immunological phenotypes. Correlated functional status among segregating V segments might reflect linkage disequilibrium, but an unknown experimental factor could not be ruled out. For the cohort, immune exposure information was limited to CMV serostatus.

Library preparation used the immunoSEQ multiplex PCR assay. A mixture of 60 forward primers for TCR Vbeta segments and 13 reverse primers for TCR Jbeta segments was used in the multiplex PCR. The CDR3 region of rearranged TCR beta genes was amplified from genomic DNA with a multiplex PCR assay. The amplified TCR beta libraries were sequenced on the Illumina HiSeq System as 87-base-pair reads. The authors processed their data as follows. A later analysis counted about 76 million unique TCR beta chains across the 666 repertoires, and approximately 11 million of these chains were shared by at least two donors. To remove PCR and sequencing errors, raw reads were error-corrected and collapsed into unique sequences using a nearest-neighbor algorithm that merged closely related sequences. To assign V, D and J gene segments, CDR3 sequences were aligned to IMGT reference sequences. For a sequence to be retained, a match of at least six nucleotides to both a V gene segment and a J gene segment was required. A rearrangement was called productive if the CDR3 had no stop codons and remained in frame with V and J, and every other rearrangement was called non-productive. CDR3 was defined according to IMGT convention as the region running from the second conserved V-encoded cysteine to the conserved J-encoded phenylalanine. The earlier analysis of 500 to 600 of the donors excluded sequences that lacked an unambiguous match to a single V gene segment. In an earlier analysis of several hundred of the donors, V segments were called functional above 56.7% productive rearrangements and were called segregating when the between-donor standard deviation exceeded 5%. A statistical classification framework was built to diagnose cytomegalovirus status from the catalog of TCR beta chain sequences. In a later analysis, V and J genes were assigned by comparing TCR nucleotide sequences against IMGT/GENE-DB human TR gene sequences. In a later analysis, CDR3 sequences and most-parsimonious VDJ recombination scenarios were assigned using the TCRdist pipeline. In a later analysis, every TCR beta chain was defined by the combination of its CDR3 amino acid sequence and its V-gene family, and reads without a unique V-gene family were dropped. In a later analysis, fewer than 650 highly shared, low-generation-probability nucleotide sequences were removed to address suspected cross-contamination and a sequencing artifact. For each public chain, a later analysis derived a clonal expansion index from normalized ranks of inferred template counts within each repertoire. Generation probabilities in a later analysis came from a VDJ recombination model fitted to out-of-frame rearrangements, and those results were checked against IGoR. A later analysis scored TCR-TCR, TCR-HLA and TCR-CMV co-occurrence with hypergeometric tests, applying a repertoire-size bias correction to TCR pairs. In a later analysis, false discovery rates were estimated by permuting HLA or CMV assignments 20 times. In a later analysis, co-occurring TCRs were grouped with DBSCAN, and TCRdist sequence similarity was added when clustering was performed within HLA-allele-positive subsets. Repertoires with fewer than 30,000 or more than 120,000 public chains were left out of co-occurrence clustering, as were four to six repertoires with anomalous nucleotide sharing. Not all clones reach the TCRdb copy of this immuneACCESS table, which keeps in-frame sequences only. Checked studies attribute under half of the gap to unresolved V genes and leave the rest unexplained. V and J calls and clone size are those listed in that table; D and trimming were worked out from the DNA. Recorded for this sample are approximately 160,000 clones; less than 90% of them occurred a single time. The ten largest clones add up to 4.5% to 5.5% of the sample.

In total, roughly 710 healthy bone marrow donors made up the cohort. At the time of sampling, all cohort members were nominally healthy, though unrecorded immune exposures were likely present. The donor tested CMV seropositive, placing the donor among the 250 to 350 seropositive members of the cohort. A peripheral blood sample was collected from each donor, and TCR beta sequencing was performed on peripheral blood mononuclear cells. The Qiagen DNeasy Blood Extraction Kit was used to extract genomic DNA from the blood cell samples. Points on this clone: Its antigen specificity is not known. No base-level quality is on record; no much larger clone is a single base apart.

Between the V and J ends, shortened by 1 base and 4 bases respectively, the junction contains 15 bases. In the germline V gene, CDR1 corresponds to SGHRS and CDR2 to YFSETQ. The CDR3 holds 15 amino acids from the cysteine to the phenylalanine. CDR3 DNA is the only sequence kept; it has 45 bases, read in frame from the first base. This TCR was recovered from a woman between 45 and 65 years old in good health and CMV-seropositive. Recombination joined TRBV5-1 with TRBJ2-7; TRBD1 is a weak D gene call, 6 bases matching. The sequenced sample consisted of PBMCs. The sequenced DNA is TGCGCCAGCAGCTTGCCTAGTGGGGGCGTATACGAGCAGTACTTC. Its translation is CASSLPSGGVYEQYF.